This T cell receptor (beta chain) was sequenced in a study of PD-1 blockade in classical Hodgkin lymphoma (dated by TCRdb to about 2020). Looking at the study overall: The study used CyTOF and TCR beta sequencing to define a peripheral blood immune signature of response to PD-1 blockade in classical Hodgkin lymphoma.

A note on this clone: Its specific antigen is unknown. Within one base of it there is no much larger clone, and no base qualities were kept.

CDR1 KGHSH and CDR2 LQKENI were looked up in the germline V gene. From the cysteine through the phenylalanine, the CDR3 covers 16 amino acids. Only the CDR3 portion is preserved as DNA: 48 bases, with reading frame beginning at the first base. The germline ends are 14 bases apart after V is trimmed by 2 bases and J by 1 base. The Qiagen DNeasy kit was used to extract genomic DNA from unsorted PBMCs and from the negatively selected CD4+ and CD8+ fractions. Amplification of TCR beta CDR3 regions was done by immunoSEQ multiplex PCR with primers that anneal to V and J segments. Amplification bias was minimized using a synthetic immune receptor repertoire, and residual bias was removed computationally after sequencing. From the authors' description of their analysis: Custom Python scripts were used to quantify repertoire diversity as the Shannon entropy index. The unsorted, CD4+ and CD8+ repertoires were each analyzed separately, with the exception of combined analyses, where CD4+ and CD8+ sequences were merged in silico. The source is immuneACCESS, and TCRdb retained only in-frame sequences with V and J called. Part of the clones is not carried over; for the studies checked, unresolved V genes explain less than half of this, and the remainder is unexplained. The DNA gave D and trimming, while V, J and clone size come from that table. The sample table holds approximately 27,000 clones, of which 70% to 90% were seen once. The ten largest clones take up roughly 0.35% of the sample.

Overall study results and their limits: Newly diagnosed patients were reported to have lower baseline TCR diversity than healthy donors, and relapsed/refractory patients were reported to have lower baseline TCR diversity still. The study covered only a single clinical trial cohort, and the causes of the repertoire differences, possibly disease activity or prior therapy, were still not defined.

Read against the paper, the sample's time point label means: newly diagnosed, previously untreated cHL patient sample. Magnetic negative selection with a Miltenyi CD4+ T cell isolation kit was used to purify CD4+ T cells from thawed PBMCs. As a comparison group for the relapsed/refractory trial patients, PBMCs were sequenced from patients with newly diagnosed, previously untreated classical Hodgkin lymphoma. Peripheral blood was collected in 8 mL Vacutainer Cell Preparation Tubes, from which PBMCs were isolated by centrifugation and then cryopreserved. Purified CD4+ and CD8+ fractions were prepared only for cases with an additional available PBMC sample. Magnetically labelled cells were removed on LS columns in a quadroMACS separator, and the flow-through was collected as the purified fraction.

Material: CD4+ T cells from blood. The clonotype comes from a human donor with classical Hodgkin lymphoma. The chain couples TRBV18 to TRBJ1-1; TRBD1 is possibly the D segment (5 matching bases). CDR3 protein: CASSPGGGRRNTEAFF. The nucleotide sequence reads TGTGCCAGCTCACCAGGGGGGGGACGACGGAACACTGAAGCTTTCTTT.